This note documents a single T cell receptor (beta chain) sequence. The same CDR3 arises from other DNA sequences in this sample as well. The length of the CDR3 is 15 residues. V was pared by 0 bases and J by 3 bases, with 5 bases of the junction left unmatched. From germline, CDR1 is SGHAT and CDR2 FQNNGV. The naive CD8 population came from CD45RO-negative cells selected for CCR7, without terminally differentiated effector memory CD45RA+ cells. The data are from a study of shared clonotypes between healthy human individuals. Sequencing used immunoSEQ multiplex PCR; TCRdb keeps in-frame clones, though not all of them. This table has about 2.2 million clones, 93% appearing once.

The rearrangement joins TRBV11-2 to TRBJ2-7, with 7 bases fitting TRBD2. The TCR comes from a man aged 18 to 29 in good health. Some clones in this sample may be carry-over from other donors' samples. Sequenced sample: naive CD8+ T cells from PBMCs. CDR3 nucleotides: TGTGCCAGCAGCTTAGATAGGGCTAGCGGCTACGAGCAGTACTTC. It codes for CASSLDRASGYEQYF.